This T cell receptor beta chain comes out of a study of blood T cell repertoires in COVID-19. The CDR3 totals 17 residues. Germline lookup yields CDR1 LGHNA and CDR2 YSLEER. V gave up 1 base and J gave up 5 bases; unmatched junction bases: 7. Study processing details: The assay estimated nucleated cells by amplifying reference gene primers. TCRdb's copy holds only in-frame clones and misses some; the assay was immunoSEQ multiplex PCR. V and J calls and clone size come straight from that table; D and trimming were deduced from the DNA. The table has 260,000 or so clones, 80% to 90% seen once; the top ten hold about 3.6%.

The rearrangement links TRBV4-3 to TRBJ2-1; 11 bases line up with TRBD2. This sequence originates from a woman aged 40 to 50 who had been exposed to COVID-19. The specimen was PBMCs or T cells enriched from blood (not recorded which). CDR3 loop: CASSQVAGGRWDNEQFF. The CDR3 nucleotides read TGCGCCAGCAGCCAAGTAGCGGGGGGGCGTTGGGACAATGAGCAGTTCTTC.